A single T cell receptor beta chain is shown here with its context. The antigen it binds to is not known. Nothing much larger sits one base from this clone, and base qualities are not available. The cohort comprised several hundred healthy bone marrow donors. All cohort members were sampled while nominally healthy, although unrecorded immune exposures were likely present. The donor tested CMV seronegative and was one of the 352 seronegative cohort members. Every donor gave a peripheral blood sample, and the peripheral blood mononuclear cells from that sample were used for TCR beta sequencing. Genomic DNA was extracted from the blood cell samples with the Qiagen DNeasy Blood Extraction Kit. This sample was included in a study of cytomegalovirus exposure and HLA in healthy donors (dated by TCRdb to the late 2010s). A note on the overall study: In an earlier analysis of approximately 500 of the donors, approximately 260 Gb of sequence data and just under 120 million unique TCR beta sequences from 180 million or so T cells were reported. Roughly 300 gigabases of sequencing data and around 85 million unique TCR sequences made up an early release that covered around 640 HLA-typed donors. Of the 300 to 500 genotyped donors, 81% were placed in the genetic ancestry cluster associated with self-reported Caucasian donors. The aim of the study was to test whether cataloging public T cell receptors could identify signatures of past pathogen exposure. The study profiled the T cell repertoires of hundreds of subjects by immunosequencing and related them to cytomegalovirus serostatus. Besides the first cohort of roughly 700 subjects, a separate validation cohort made up of 120 different subjects was used. To predict cytomegalovirus infection status, the study brought together high-throughput TCR immunosequencing, statistical association of individual TCRs with disease status, and machine learning. In a later analysis, previously published TCR beta repertoires from some 640 donors were re-analyzed and high-resolution HLA genotyping was added so that TCR occurrence patterns could be studied. Rather than drawing on any new phenotypic data, the later analysis identified candidate immune exposures from TCR beta sequences and the way those sequences occurred across donors. An earlier analysis of approximately 500 of the donors applied high-throughput TCR beta sequencing to assess whether each TCR beta V gene segment acted as functional or pseudogenic. Donor age, sex, ethnicity and CMV serostatus were compiled together with the repertoire data. A later genetic analysis took genome-wide SNP genotypes for about 65% of the 666 donors and used that subset as a discovery cohort. All discovery cohort repertoires had been generated using a single sequencing platform. Both class I and class II loci were covered by HLA typing, at four-digit resolution. Typing coverage varied by locus: roughly 629-640 donors for A, B, C, DRB1 and DQB1; more than 500 for DQA1; over 600 for DPA1; 450 to 480 for DPB1. Roughly 5 DR-DQ haplotypes were handled as single units for association and clustering, since linkage in the cohort was strong. Among roughly 400 genotyped donors of the cohort, an average of about 240,000 unique TCR beta nucleotide sequences was sequenced per donor, of which approximately 19% were non-productive. On the study overall, not on this receptor specifically: A later analysis found that most CMV-associated TCR beta chains appeared HLA-restricted, with HLA associations seemingly driven largely by CMV exposure. The classifier was reported to diagnose cytomegalovirus status with high specificity and sensitivity in both the original and validation cohorts. In a later genetic analysis, a missense DCLRE1C variant was associated with V-gene and J-gene trimming of TCR beta chains, and the association was replicated in an independent cohort. Some IMGT-functional V segments, including TRBV6-2 and TRBV6-3, could not be distinguished by the 87-base-pair reads and were therefore excluded. About 15 rarely observed V segments, including chromosome 9 orphons, were excluded from the earlier analysis of approximately 500 of the donors because counts were too low. It was suggested by the authors that the approach could potentially be generalized to other disease states and immunological phenotypes. Three of the identified cytomegalovirus-associated TCR beta chains were confirmed in vitro to be specific for cytomegalovirus antigens. Specific HLA alleles were associated with about 17,000 TCR beta sequences at a false discovery rate of 0.05 in a later analysis. Strong co-occurrence of HLA alleles, especially DR and DQ, made assigning TCR associations to individual alleles difficult. A group of highly shared sequence variants was considered likely to be a technical artifact of the sequencing pipeline. Correlated functional status among segregating V segments might reflect linkage disequilibrium, but an unknown experimental factor could not be ruled out. A further reported finding was that TCR beta sequences accurately predicted the HLA-A and HLA-B alleles for most subjects in the first cohort. Broadly in line with IMGT annotations, most TCR beta V segments showed up in productive rearrangements about 87% or about 30% of the time in an earlier analysis of several hundred of the donors. A total of 164 TCR beta chains were listed by the study as associated with cytomegalovirus. The cohort was sequenced for TCR beta chains only, and without alpha or paired-chain data the features that could be detected were limited. Roughly uniform sequencing depth across donors was assumed in presence/absence analyses, although this assumption may not hold. Several of the top co-occurrence clusters appeared to be linked to parvovirus B19, influenza, CMV and Epstein-Barr virus, according to a later analysis. In a later analysis, TCR association rates were found to vary across HLA loci, with the most associated TCRs seen for DRB1 alleles and the fewest for HLA-C alleles. The only immune exposure information available for the cohort was CMV serostatus. Because HLA typing was missing for some donors at each locus, association tests included only the typed subset. Across donors, most TCR sequences were observed very rarely, whereas some public TCRs were present in many individuals. According to a later genetic analysis, donors in an Asian-associated ancestry cluster had fewer N-insertions in productive TCRs than the approximately 630-donor mean. In a later analysis, HLA-associated TCR beta chains showed more clonal expansion and lower generation probabilities than non-associated chains that were equally common.

Library preparation used the immunoSEQ multiplex PCR assay. A mixture of 60 forward primers for TCR Vbeta segments and 13 reverse primers for TCR Jbeta segments was used in the multiplex PCR. Amplification of the CDR3 region of rearranged TCR beta genes was performed with a multiplex PCR assay on genomic DNA. Amplified TCR beta libraries were sequenced as 87-base-pair reads on the Illumina HiSeq System. In the source study's methods: In a later analysis, tens of millions of unique TCR beta chains were counted across the roughly 610 repertoires, and roughly 10 million of these chains were shared by at least two donors. To remove PCR and sequencing errors, raw reads were error-corrected and collapsed into unique sequences using a nearest-neighbor algorithm that merged closely related sequences. Alignment of CDR3 sequences to IMGT reference sequences was used to assign V, D and J gene segments. For a sequence to be retained, a match of at least six nucleotides was required to both a V gene segment and a J gene segment. Rearrangements were classified as productive when the CDR3 lacked stop codons and remained in frame with V and J, and all other rearrangements were classified as non-productive. CDR3 was defined according to IMGT convention as the region running from the second conserved V-encoded cysteine to the conserved J-encoded phenylalanine. Sequences without an unambiguous match to a single V gene segment were excluded from the earlier analysis of about 630 of the donors. An earlier analysis of 587 of the donors classified V segments as functional when productive rearrangements were above 56.7% and as segregating when the standard deviation between donors was above 5%. A statistical classification framework was built to diagnose cytomegalovirus status from the catalog of TCR beta chain sequences. V and J gene assignment, in a later analysis, came from comparing TCR nucleotide sequences with IMGT/GENE-DB human TR gene sequences. A later analysis assigned CDR3 sequences and most-parsimonious VDJ recombination scenarios with the TCRdist pipeline. A later analysis defined each TCR beta chain by its CDR3 amino acid sequence plus V-gene family, and excluded reads lacking a unique V-gene family. To address suspected cross-contamination and a sequencing artifact, a later analysis removed some 620 highly shared, low-generation-probability nucleotide sequences. A later analysis calculated a clonal expansion index for each public chain from normalized within-repertoire ranks of inferred template counts. A later analysis computed generation probabilities with a VDJ recombination model fitted to out-of-frame rearrangements, and checked the results against IGoR. A later analysis scored TCR-TCR, TCR-HLA and TCR-CMV co-occurrence with hypergeometric tests, applying a repertoire-size bias correction to TCR pairs. To estimate false discovery rates, a later analysis permuted the HLA or CMV assignments 20 times. In a later analysis, co-occurring TCRs were grouped using DBSCAN, with TCRdist sequence similarity added in when clustering inside HLA-allele-positive subsets. For co-occurrence clustering, repertoires with fewer than 30,000 or more than 120,000 public chains were excluded, along with a handful of repertoires with anomalous nucleotide sharing. This immuneACCESS table, as held by TCRdb, lists in-frame sequences with V and J called but not all clones. Of the missing ones, under half trace to an unresolved V gene in checked studies; the others have no known cause. The V and J calls and clone size were taken over from that table, and D and trimming were inferred from the DNA. Within this sample are roughly 180,000 clones, with 70% to 80% of them counted one time only. The ten largest clonotypes hold around 1.5% of the sample.

The germline V gene specifies ENHRY as CDR1 and SYGVKD as CDR2. From its cysteine to its phenylalanine, the CDR3 spans 14 amino acids. The retained sequence is limited to the CDR3, 42 bases, with the frame set at the first base. The rearranged segments are TRBV10-3 and TRBJ2-5; the D gene is perhaps TRBD1, on 6 matching bases. The DNA end is a closer match to TRBJ2-7, so the J assignment may be wrong. Sequencing was carried out using PBMCs. This sequence originates from a man between 18 and 35 years old in good health and CMV-seronegative. The DNA sequence is given as TGTGCCATCAGTGGCACAGGGCCGGTCCACGAGCAGTACTTC. Its translation is CAISGTGPVHEQYF.